One and the same sample provided the 14 T cell receptor beta chains below, sequenced in a study of Graves' ophthalmopathy and Graves' hyperthyroidism. Amplifying from RNA transcripts, the study obtained TCR beta CDR3 regions. HTBI primers served in a first-round RT-PCR, which a second-round multiplex PCR followed. Each CDR3 protein is one row after TCRdb ran MiXCR on the multiplex PCR reads. The table shows approximately 500,000 distinct CDR3 sequences, with roughly 14% occurring only once. Sequencing was performed on blood. These receptors originate from a woman aged 25 to 39 with Graves' ophthalmopathy.

This clonotype appeared many times. The V and J genes are TRBV2 and TRBJ1-2; D remains unclear. The V and J ends lost 3 bases and 5 bases respectively, with 13 bases between them. Germline CDR1 SNHLY, CDR2 FYNNEI. The CDR3 spans 14 residues. The CDR3 coding sequence is TGTGCCAGCAGTGAGGCAGCTTCGGGGTATGGCTACACCTTC. This encodes CASSEAASGYGYTF.

This clonotype was seen many times. The chain couples TRBV12-3 or TRBV12-4 to TRBJ2-5; D is perhaps TRBD1 (5 bases). CDR3 size: 16 residues. V dropped 1 base and J dropped 3 bases, with 15 bases sitting between them. The CDR3 loop is CASSLGQWMMKETQYF. For the CDR3, the DNA is TGTGCCAGCAGTTTAGGACAGTGGATGATGAAAGAGACCCAGTACTTC.

This clonotype was counted at least ten times. This sequence joins TRBV6-5 and TRBJ1-1, with 7 bases aligning to TRBD1. The CDR3 is 14 amino acids. CDR1 and CDR2 (germline): MNHEY, SVGAGI. V trimming: 0 bases; J trimming: 4 bases; junction bases outside the gene matches: 2. CDR3 sequence: CASSYSRDSTEAFF. CDR3 bases: TGTGCCAGCAGTTACTCGAGGGACAGCACTGAAGCTTTCTTT.

This clonotype was counted at least ten times. The CDR3 nucleotides read TGTGCCAGCAGGTCTCCTCCTGGGAACACTGAAGCTTTCTTT. Translating it yields CASRSPPGNTEAFF. The chain links TRBV28 to TRBJ1-1; D is uncertain. The CDR3 has 14 residues. Per germline, CDR1 MDHEN and CDR2 SYDVKM. V lost 6 bases, J lost 1 base, and 12 bases lay in between.

Many counts were recorded for this clonotype. This rearrangement joins TRBV28 to TRBJ1-2; D gene uncertain. CDR1 is MDHEN, CDR2 SYDVKM, per germline. The V and J ends lost 6 bases and 6 bases respectively, with 17 bases between them. The CDR3 has 14 amino acids. The DNA for the CDR3 is TGTGCCAGCAGCCACACTCGACGGAGAAATGGCTACACCTTC. Translated: CASSHTRRRNGYTF.

The table lists this clonotype with many counts. The V gene is TRBV7-3, the J gene TRBJ1-2, with 8 bases lining up with TRBD1. The germline gives CDR1 SGHTA, CDR2 FQGTGA. The CDR3 totals 12 residues. J was trimmed by 7 bases and V by 5 bases; bases with no gene match: 3. The CDR3 region is CASSGQGGGYTF. The CDR3 nucleotides read TGTGCCAGCAGCGGACAGGGTGGTGGCTACACCTTC. Looking up the rest from reference TRBV7-3 and TRBJ1-2 gives the full variable domain: GAGVSQTPSNKVTEKGKYVELRCDPISGHTALYWYRQSLGQGPEFLIYFQGTGAADDSGLPNDRFFAVRPEGSVSTLKIQRTERGDSAVYLCASSGQGGGYTFGSGTRLTVV.

This clonotype has a count of ten or more. This chain uses TRBV12-3 or TRBV12-4 with TRBJ1-1, with D tentatively TRBD1 (5 bases). Trimming left V 3 bases short and J 7 bases short, with 12 bases between. There are 13 residues in the CDR3. In DNA form, the CDR3 reads TGTGCCAGCAGTTTTCCGCAGGGCCTTGAAGCTTTCTTT. Translation gives CASSFPQGLEAFF.

This chain joins TRBV4-1 and TRBJ2-7, with 9 bases identical to TRBD2. This CDR3 spans 16 amino acids. Germline values: CDR1 MGHRA, CDR2 YSYEKL. V was pared by 0 bases and J by 2 bases, with 5 bases of the junction left unmatched. The chain's CDR3 is CASSQDGLAGTYEQYF. DNA of the CDR3: TGCGCCAGCAGCCAAGATGGGCTAGCGGGAACCTACGAGCAGTACTTC.

The table lists this clonotype with many counts. The chain employs TRBV20-1 and TRBJ2-4; 9 positions match TRBD2. Germline trimming cut 6 bases from V and 2 bases from J; bases unmatched to any gene: 8. This CDR3 contains 15 residues. Germline CDR1 and CDR2: DFQATT and SNEGSKA (reference sequence). DNA of the CDR3: TGCAGTGCCCCCACGCGGGAGGGCCCCAAAAACATTCAGTACTTC. As protein: CSAPTREGPKNIQYF.

J is TRBJ2-5 and V is TRBV5-1; 7 nucleotides align to TRBD1. The CDR3 loop spans 16 amino acids. Germline V lookup: CDR1 SGHRS, CDR2 YFSETQ. Trimming at V came to 4 bases and at J to 1 base, leaving 10 bases not matched to a gene. CDR3 DNA: TGCGCCAGCAGCCGTGACCTTGGGACAGTCCAAGAGACCCAGTACTTC. Its protein is CASSRDLGTVQETQYF.

On this clonotype: A read error is possible here, since a much larger clone lies one base away. This sequence joins TRBV5-1 and TRBJ2-7; 14 positions agree with TRBD2. J gave up 6 bases and V 3 bases, and 14 bases lay outside the gene matches. This CDR3 has 18 residues. The germline V gene has CDR1 SGHRS and CDR2 YFSETQ. In DNA form, the CDR3 reads TGCGCCAGCAGCTCGGGACAGCCGGGACTAGCGGGGGATCGCGAGCAGTACTTC. Translated, it gives CASSSGQPGLAGDREQYF.

The V and J genes are TRBV2 and TRBJ2-7, with 11 positions matching TRBD2. From germline, CDR1 is SNHLY and CDR2 FYNNEI. V gave up 6 bases and J gave up 4 bases; unmatched junction bases: 8. The CDR3 is 15 amino acids. The CDR3 loop is CASRTGTSGLYEQYF. The CDR3 nucleotides are TGTGCCAGCAGGACCGGGACTAGCGGACTTTACGAGCAGTACTTC.

The chain employs TRBV12-3 or TRBV12-4 and TRBJ2-5; no clear D gene. V lost 3 bases to trimming and J lost 2 bases, with 7 bases between them. The length of the CDR3 is 13 residues. The CDR3 loop reads CASSFLDQETQYF. CDR3 nucleotides: TGTGCCAGCAGTTTTCTAGATCAAGAGACCCAGTACTTC.

This clonotype was observed many times. This CDR3 reads CASSFSLDREGYGYTF. The DNA for the CDR3 is TGTGCCAGCAGTTTTTCGTTGGACAGGGAGGGCTATGGCTACACCTTC. The V gene is TRBV12-3 or TRBV12-4, the J gene TRBJ1-2, with 8 bases lining up with TRBD1. Trimming cost V 3 bases and J 4 bases; bases outside gene matches: 10. CDR3 length: 16 residues.